This T cell receptor beta chain was found in a study of control samples from healthy donors and cancer patients. TCRdb's copy holds only in-frame clones and misses some; the assay was immunoSEQ multiplex PCR. The sample records about 52,000 clones, roughly 95% being singletons. The CDR3 sequence is 15 residues long. The chain couples TRBV12-2 to TRBJ1-2. TRBV12-2 is classified as a pseudogene. The sequencing sample was made of blood. The sequence was obtained from a young man in good health. CDR3 nucleotides: TGTGCAAGTCGCTTAATAAAACGGGGCCCCTATGGCTACACCTTC. Its translation: CASRLIKRGPYGYTF.